A single sample is the source of the 30 T cell receptor beta chains below, sequenced in a study of identical twins. TCRdb recomputed calls from the 5' RACE reads with MiXCR, one row per CDR3 protein. The table records about 520,000 distinct CDR3 sequences, about 20% of them present only once. The same sample was also studied in work on T cells expressing NK-cell markers.

The material sequenced was CD4+ T cells sorted from blood. The source of these receptors is a woman under 30 in good health.

The CDR3, as DNA: TGTGCCATCAGTGAGTCGGACCTCGGAACGCAGTACTTC. It codes for CAISESDLGTQYF. The chain joins TRBV10-3 to TRBJ2-7; no definite D call. V lost 0 bases and J 9 bases, leaving 12 bases between the germline ends. The CDR3 length is 13 residues. Germline V gene sequence: CDR1 ENHRY, CDR2 SYGVKD.

The chain couples TRBV20-1 to TRBJ2-7; D gene unclear. The germline CDR1 and CDR2 sequences are DFQATT and SNEGSKA (reference sequence). This CDR3 contains 13 residues. V was shortened by 3 bases and J by 6 bases, with 15 bases between the two germline ends. CDR3 sequence (DNA): TGCAGTGCTAGCAGCAGGTTGGATCTCGAGCAGTACTTC. Protein sequence: CSASSRLDLEQYF.

This clonotype was picked up many times. The chain couples TRBV6-1 to TRBJ1-1; unclear D gene. Trimming stripped 6 bases from V and 1 base from J, with 9 bases between. The CDR3 has 13 residues. Germline V gene lookup returns CDR1 MNHNS and CDR2 SASEGT. Written as DNA, the CDR3 is TGTGCCAGCAGCTTTGAACCGAACACTGAAGCTTTCTTT. The encoded protein is CASSFEPNTEAFF.

This sequence joins TRBV7-9 and TRBJ2-7; unclear D gene. Germline CDR1 is SEHNR and CDR2 is FQNEAQ (reference sequence). This CDR3 spans 14 amino acids. V lost 5 bases and J 2 bases, leaving 13 bases between the germline ends. The CDR3 coding sequence is TGTGCCAGCAGCCGTTCCCCCGCCACCTACGAGCAGTACTTC. It is translated as CASSRSPATYEQYF.

J is TRBJ2-5 and V is TRBV2, with D possibly called TRBD1 or TRBD2 (5 bases each). V was trimmed by 5 bases and J by 1 base, leaving 8 bases between them. CDR3 length: 13 amino acids. Per germline, CDR1 SNHLY and CDR2 FYNNEI. In DNA form, the CDR3 reads TGTGCCAGCAGTCAAGGGACCCAAGAGACCCAGTACTTC. Protein sequence: CASSQGTQETQYF.

This chain connects TRBV18 to TRBJ2-1; D possibly corresponds to TRBD1 (6 bases). CDR3 length equals 15 residues. CDR1 and CDR2 from the germline V gene are KGHSH and LQKENI. The V and J ends lost 4 bases and 11 bases respectively, with 21 bases between them. As DNA, the CDR3 is TGTGCCAGCTCACAACAGGGTAGTGTTGAATCCAAGCAGTTCTTC. It specifies CASSQQGSVESKQFF.

The rearrangement joins TRBV6-1 to TRBJ2-3; D is perhaps TRBD1 (6 bases). This CDR3 is built from 15 residues. The germline CDR1 and CDR2 sequences are MNHNS and SASEGT. Trimming cost V 6 bases and J 2 bases, with 15 bases left between them. The CDR3, as DNA: TGTGCCAGCAGCTCCCGGGACAAGAACACAGATACGCAGTATTTT. Translated, it gives CASSSRDKNTDTQYF.

This chain connects TRBV20-1 to TRBJ2-3; D may be TRBD2 (6 bases). The germline V and J ends were trimmed by 5 bases and 4 bases, with 10 bases remaining between them. Germline V gene sequence: CDR1 DFQATT, CDR2 SNEGSKA (reference sequence). The CDR3 consists of 12 residues. The chain's CDR3 is CSAWAGSDTQYF. CDR3 sequence (DNA): TGCAGTGCTTGGGCGGGGTCAGATACGCAGTATTTT.

This clonotype was seen a handful of times. The V call is TRBV12-3 or TRBV12-4, the J call TRBJ2-2, with 9 bases that match TRBD2. Trimming cost V 6 bases and J 4 bases; bases outside gene matches: 6. The CDR3 runs 15 residues. The CDR3: CASSFLAGITGELFF. The CDR3 DNA is TGTGCCAGCAGCTTCCTAGCGGGGATCACCGGGGAGCTGTTTTTT.

This clonotype was observed many times. The gene calls are TRBV3-1 and TRBJ2-3; tentatively, D is TRBD2 (6 bases). Germline loops: CDR1 LGHDT, CDR2 YNNKEL (reference sequence). V lost 6 bases to trimming and J lost 2 bases, with 12 bases between them. The CDR3 length is 14 residues. This CDR3 reads CASSRDSSTDTQYF. The CDR3 bases are TGTGCCAGCAGTCGGGACTCTTCCACAGATACGCAGTATTTT.

The chain employs TRBV12-3 or TRBV12-4 and TRBJ2-7; tentatively, D is TRBD2 (6 bases). Deletions cut 6 bases from V and 2 bases from J, with 14 bases between. This CDR3 comprises 14 residues. In nucleotides, the CDR3 is TGTGCCAGCAGCATATTAGCGGCTACCTACGAGCAGTACTTC. It encodes CASSILAATYEQYF.

This clonotype was picked up a small number of times. The chain employs TRBV7-2 and TRBJ2-1; 8 bases line up with TRBD2. Trimming removed 5 bases from V and 2 bases from J; junction bases left unmatched: 5. This CDR3 is built from 15 residues. Germline V gives CDR1 SGHTA, CDR2 FQGNSA. The CDR3, as DNA: TGTGCCAGCAGCACAGTGGGACTAGCCTACAATGAGCAGTTCTTC. It codes for CASSTVGLAYNEQFF. Combining the CDR3 with reference TRBV7-2 and TRBJ2-1 gives the whole variable domain GAGVSQSPSNKVTEKGKDVELRCDPISGHTALYWYRQSLGQGLEFLIYFQGNSAPDKSGLPSDRFSAERTGGSVSTLTIQRTQQEDSAVYLCASSTVGLAYNEQFFGPGTRLTVL.

There are a few counts of this clonotype. One end of the junction is discordant with germline, which a read error may explain. This sequence joins TRBV7-9 and TRBJ1-3, with TRBD1 matching over 9 bases. CDR3 length: 15 amino acids. The germline V gene encodes CDR1 SEHNR and CDR2 FQNEAQ (reference sequence). CDR3 nucleotides: TGTGCCAGCACCCAGGACAGGGGTGGAGGAAAAACCATATATTTT. Amino acids: CASTQDRGGGKTIYF. The variable domain in full, with the rest retrieved from reference TRBV7-9 and TRBJ1-3, is DTGVSQNPRHKITKRGQNVTFRCDPISEHNRLYWYRQTLGQGPEFLTYFQNEAQLEKSRLLSDRFSAERPKGSFSTLEIQRTEQGDSAMYLCASTQDRGGGKTIYFGEGSWLTVV.

V usage is TRBV6-5 and J usage is TRBJ2-5, with a possible D match to TRBD2 (5 bases). The V gene lost 1 base and the J gene lost 2 bases, with 5 bases spanning the gap. The CDR3 sequence is 13 residues long. CDR1 is MNHEY, CDR2 SVGAGI, per germline. CDR3 sequence reads: CASSYWRQETQYF. Written as DNA, the CDR3 is TGTGCCAGCAGTTACTGGAGGCAAGAGACCCAGTACTTC.

The chain combines TRBV29-1 with TRBJ2-3; 7 nucleotides agree with TRBD2. Trimming cost V 3 bases and J 1 base; bases outside gene matches: 1. Per the germline V gene, CDR1 is SQVTM and CDR2 is ANQGSEA. This CDR3 comprises 13 residues. CDR3 in DNA: TGCAGCGTTGACGCGGGAGGCACAGATACGCAGTATTTT. This sequence encodes CSVDAGGTDTQYF.

This clonotype was observed a handful of times. This chain connects TRBV27 to TRBJ1-5; a possible D gene is TRBD1 (5 bases). The CDR3 spans 15 residues. Per the germline V gene, CDR1 is MNHEY and CDR2 is SMNVEV (reference sequence). Trimming cost V 5 bases and J 2 bases, with 13 bases left between them. The DNA of the CDR3 is TGTGCCAGCAGTGGGTTGGGGGGTGGCAATCAGCCCCAGCATTTT. It translates to CASSGLGGGNQPQHF.

This clonotype was seen repeatedly, ten times or more. This chain's CDR3 is CASSSGLSGANVLTF. The CDR3 DNA reads TGCGCCAGCAGCTCGGGCCTCTCTGGGGCCAACGTCCTGACTTTC. J is TRBJ2-6 and V is TRBV5-1, with D unclear. Trimming stripped 3 bases from V and 0 bases from J, with 7 bases between. Germline V lookup: CDR1 SGHRS, CDR2 YFSETQ. This CDR3 contains 15 residues.

The chain is built from TRBV9 and TRBJ1-3, with no clear D. The CDR3 spans 12 residues. V was clipped by 0 bases and J by 11 bases, with 9 bases between them. CDR1 is SGDLS, CDR2 YYNGEE, per germline. DNA for the CDR3: TGTGCCAGCAGCGTAGTCGGAGAATCCATATATTTT. Protein: CASSVVGESIYF.

In its sample, this clonotype was seen a few times. This chain connects TRBV20-1 to TRBJ2-1, with 7 nucleotides matching TRBD2. Looked up from germline, CDR1 is DFQATT and CDR2 is SNEGSKA (reference sequence). Unmatched junction bases numbered 9, after V lost 3 bases and J lost 7 bases. The CDR3 has 14 amino acids. The CDR3 DNA is TGCAGTGCTAGTCAGCTAGCGGAAGTGAATGAGCAGTTCTTC. Its translation is CSASQLAEVNEQFF.

The chain recombines TRBV14 with TRBJ2-3, with a weak D call TRBD2 (5 bases). V lost 5 bases and J 9 bases, leaving 12 bases between the germline ends. There are 12 residues in the CDR3. The germline CDR1 and CDR2 sequences are SGHDN and FVKESK. CDR3 amino acids: CASSSGGHTQYF. DNA for the CDR3: TGTGCCAGCAGCTCGGGCGGGCACACGCAGTATTTT.

V usage is TRBV7-2 and J usage is TRBJ2-5, with 7 bases aligning to TRBD2. This CDR3 has 17 amino acids. CDR1 and CDR2 (germline): SGHTA, FQGNSA. Unmatched junction bases numbered 11, after V lost 0 bases and J lost 4 bases. The CDR3 loop reads CASSLARTSGGGETQYF. The CDR3 DNA reads TGTGCCAGCAGCTTAGCGAGGACTAGTGGGGGAGGAGAGACCCAGTACTTC. Based on the CDR3 plus reference TRBV7-2 and TRBJ2-5, the full variable domain is GAGVSQSPSNKVTEKGKDVELRCDPISGHTALYWYRQSLGQGLEFLIYFQGNSAPDKSGLPSDRFSAERTGGSVSTLTIQRTQQEDSAVYLCASSLARTSGGGETQYFGPGTRLLVL.

The chain recombines TRBV5-1 with TRBJ2-1; perhaps TRBD2 as D (5 bases). Deletions cut 0 bases from V and 2 bases from J, with 9 bases between. Germline V gene data show CDR1 as SGHRS and CDR2 as YFSETQ. This CDR3 comprises 15 residues. The CDR3 loop is CASSLGVGTYNEQFF. DNA for the CDR3: TGCGCCAGCAGCTTGGGAGTCGGGACCTACAATGAGCAGTTCTTC.

The rearrangement joins TRBV20-1 to TRBJ2-2; 10 bases align to TRBD1. The CDR3 extends over 15 amino acids. V shed 5 bases and J 1 base; nucleotides not matched to a gene: 4. Germline CDR1 and CDR2: DFQATT and SNEGSKA (reference sequence). The CDR3, as DNA: TGCAGTGCTTGGGACAGGGGATTGAACACCGGGGAGCTGTTTTTT. Its translation: CSAWDRGLNTGELFF.

The sample holds one count of this clonotype. This chain connects TRBV20-1 to TRBJ1-5; a weak D match, TRBD1 (6 bases). This CDR3 region has 14 residues. Per the germline V gene, CDR1 is DFQATT and CDR2 is SNEGSKA (reference sequence). V lost 3 bases, J lost 5 bases, and 14 bases lay in between. Here the CDR3 reads CSARVGGEDQPQHF. The CDR3 DNA reads as TGCAGTGCTAGGGTCGGGGGCGAGGATCAGCCCCAGCATTTT.

The chain links TRBV7-9 to TRBJ2-5; D could derive from TRBD1 or TRBD2 (5 bases each). There are 14 residues in the CDR3. Trimming stripped 5 bases from V and 3 bases from J, with 13 bases between. The germline V gene encodes CDR1 SEHNR and CDR2 FQNEAQ (reference sequence). The CDR3 protein is CASSPGLGKETQYF. As DNA, the CDR3 is TGTGCCAGCAGCCCGGGGCTAGGGAAAGAGACCCAGTACTTC.

This clonotype was recorded a few times. The chain uses TRBV20-1 and TRBJ2-3; tentative D call: TRBD2 (6 bases). The CDR3 runs 14 residues. Trimming cost V 3 bases and J 2 bases, with 12 bases left between them. Germline values: CDR1 DFQATT, CDR2 SNEGSKA (reference sequence). The CDR3 sequence is CSASGGALTDTQYF. For the CDR3, the DNA is TGCAGTGCTAGTGGCGGGGCCCTCACAGATACGCAGTATTTT.

This clonotype was seen a few times. The chain joins TRBV7-9 to TRBJ2-1, with D perhaps TRBD1 (6 bases). Trimming pared 2 bases from V and 9 bases from J, leaving 14 bases between. This CDR3 region has 14 residues. The germline V gene has CDR1 SEHNR and CDR2 FQNEAQ (reference sequence). The CDR3: CASSLPQTRGEQFF. Here the CDR3 DNA reads TGTGCCAGCAGCTTACCCCAGACCAGGGGTGAGCAGTTCTTC.

CDR3 amino acids: CASSKVGGERFYGYTF. The DNA for the CDR3 is TGTGCCAGCAGCAAAGTAGGAGGGGAGCGTTTCTATGGCTACACCTTC. The rearrangement joins TRBV21-1 to TRBJ1-2. TRBV21-1 counts as a pseudogene. The CDR3 loop spans 16 amino acids.

Only one count was recorded for this clonotype. The chain combines TRBV19 with TRBJ1-2; D is unresolved. The CDR3 runs 16 residues. In germline, CDR1 is LNHDA, CDR2 SQIVND (reference sequence). Trimming pared 7 bases from V and 3 bases from J, leaving 21 bases between. CDR3 amino acids: CASTRTPRTEYYGYTF. The CDR3 nucleotides are TGTGCCAGTACACGAACTCCCCGGACGGAGTACTATGGCTACACCTTC.

V usage is TRBV7-9 and J usage is TRBJ2-2; 9 positions agree with TRBD2. Germline V gene lookup returns CDR1 SEHNR and CDR2 FQNEAQ (reference sequence). The CDR3 is made up of 17 amino acids. Trimming at V came to 0 bases and at J to 5 bases, leaving 7 bases not matched to a gene. The CDR3 coding sequence is TGTGCCAGCAGCTTAGCGGCGCTAGCGGGGTCGACCGGGGAGCTGTTTTTT. Protein sequence: CASSLAALAGSTGELFF. Variable domain in full (rest from reference TRBV7-9 and TRBJ2-2): DTGVSQNPRHKITKRGQNVTFRCDPISEHNRLYWYRQTLGQGPEFLTYFQNEAQLEKSRLLSDRFSAERPKGSFSTLEIQRTEQGDSAMYLCASSLAALAGSTGELFFGEGSRLTVL.